This T cell receptor (beta chain) came from a study of blood T cell repertoires in COVID-19. Repertoires were generated with immunoSEQ multiplex PCR, while TCRdb's copy carries only in-frame clones and drops some. The table shows 250,000 to 300,000 clones, with around 90% occurring only once. Sequencing was carried out using peripheral blood. This clonotype originated in a man aged 45 to 65 with acute or convalescent COVID-19.

The CDR3 region has the DNA TGTGCCACCAGTGATCCCCGGGTCCCCTACAATGAGCAGTTCTTC. Its translation: CATSDPRVPYNEQFF. The gene calls are TRBV24-1 and TRBJ2-1; D call uncertain. The CDR3 is 15 residues long. The germline CDR1 and CDR2 sequences are KGHDR and SFDVKD. Trimming took 3 bases from V and 2 from J, leaving 10 bases between them.